These 20 T cell receptor beta chains were all obtained from the same sample, sequenced in a study of cytomegalovirus exposure and HLA in healthy donors. In the PCR, 60 Vbeta and 13 Jbeta primers were used. Measured with immunoSEQ multiplex PCR; TCRdb has only the in-frame clones, and not every one. The table has 150,000 to 200,000 clones, about 82% seen once. Sequencing was carried out using PBMCs. All receptors derive from a woman between 18 and 29 years old in good health and CMV-seronegative.

This clone was observed a few times. CDR3 in amino acids: CASRGGLTGYGYTF. The CDR3 DNA reads as TGTGCCAGCAGGGGGGGACTAACGGGCTATGGCTACACCTTC. The gene calls are TRBV7-9 and TRBJ1-2; D might be TRBD1 (5 bases). The CDR3 is 14 amino acids. CDR1 SEHNR and CDR2 FQNEAQ come from the germline V gene (reference sequence). Trimming left V 6 bases short and J 4 bases short, with 15 bases between.

This clone was found once. The J gene is TRBJ1-4, the V gene TRBV18, with TRBD1 matching 8 bases. This CDR3 is built from 17 residues. Germline loops: CDR1 KGHSH, CDR2 LQKENI. Unmatched junction bases numbered 13, after V lost 4 bases and J lost 6 bases. CDR3 protein: CASSLIKKAGGDEKLFF. CDR3 nucleotides: TGTGCCAGCTCACTAATCAAGAAGGCAGGGGGCGATGAAAAACTGTTTTTT.

This clone was found once. V usage is TRBV4-1 and J usage is TRBJ1-3; 7 bases match TRBD1. CDR1 and CDR2 (germline): MGHRA, YSYEKL. The CDR3 is 13 amino acids. Trimming removed 3 bases from V and 4 bases from J; junction bases left unmatched: 0. Written as DNA, the CDR3 is TGCGCCAGCAGCCAGGACAGGGGAAACACCATATATTTT. This codes for CASSQDRGNTIYF.

This chain joins TRBV19 and TRBJ2-7; 8 nucleotides agree with TRBD1. V shed 3 bases, J shed 2 bases, and the junction held 3 bases outside the gene matches. This CDR3 region has 14 residues. The V gene's germline CDR1 is LNHDA and CDR2 SQIVND (reference sequence). CDR3 nucleotides: TGTGCCAGTAGTATTCTGGACAGGGCCTACGAGCAGTACTTC. Protein product: CASSILDRAYEQYF.

The count of this clone is one. This chain links TRBV4-2 with TRBJ2-7, with 9 bases matching TRBD2. The CDR3 covers 16 residues. CDR1 and CDR2 from the germline V gene are LGHNA and YNFKEQ. V dropped 4 bases and J dropped 0; count of bases not matched to a gene: 7. The CDR3 is CASSPGPTSGSYEQYF. The CDR3, as DNA: TGTGCCAGCAGCCCCGGGCCGACTAGCGGCTCCTACGAGCAGTACTTC.

The genes are TRBV4-1 and TRBJ2-1; 7 bases align to TRBD2. V was clipped by 6 bases and J by 7 bases; unmatched bases: 12. Germline V gene data show CDR1 as MGHRA and CDR2 as YSYEKL. CDR3 length: 15 amino acids. In DNA form, the CDR3 reads TGCGCCAGCAGTCGTTTTGCGGGAGTTCCTAATGAGCAGTTCTTC. This translates into CASSRFAGVPNEQFF.

The chain links TRBV7-2 to TRBJ1-1; D might be TRBD1 (6 bases). The germline V and J ends were trimmed by 5 bases and 5 bases, with 18 bases remaining between them. Germline assignment: CDR1 SGHTA and CDR2 FQGNSA. There are 15 residues in the CDR3. The CDR3 sequence: CASSVDSQPLTEAFF. CDR3 coding DNA: TGTGCCAGCAGCGTGGACAGTCAACCCCTAACTGAAGCTTTCTTT. The whole variable domain, filled in from reference TRBV7-2 and TRBJ1-1, reads GAGVSQSPSNKVTEKGKDVELRCDPISGHTALYWYRQSLGQGLEFLIYFQGNSAPDKSGLPSDRFSAERTGGSVSTLTIQRTQQEDSAVYLCASSVDSQPLTEAFFGQGTRLTVV.

The chain has TRBV28 and TRBJ1-1; D perhaps matches TRBD1 (5 bases). CDR1 and CDR2 (germline): MDHEN, SYDVKM. There are 13 residues in the CDR3. The germline V and J ends were trimmed by 2 bases and 3 bases, with 7 bases remaining between them. CDR3 region: CASSLTGDTEAFF. The DNA for the CDR3 is TGTGCCAGCAGTTTAACGGGGGACACTGAAGCTTTCTTT.

The chain combines TRBV11-2 with TRBJ1-1; D remains ambiguous. The germline gives CDR1 SGHAT, CDR2 FQNNGV. This CDR3 comprises 13 residues. V lost 1 base, J lost 7 bases, and 10 bases lay in between. The CDR3 is CASSLGQRCEAFF. CDR3 DNA sequence: TGTGCCAGCAGCTTAGGTCAGCGCTGTGAAGCTTTCTTT.

This chain uses TRBV11-3 with TRBJ2-1; D perhaps matches TRBD1 (7 bases). Germline V gene lookup returns CDR1 SGHNT and CDR2 YENEEA. The CDR3 has 17 amino acids. The V end lost 5 bases, the J end lost 6 bases, and 23 bases lay between the germline ends. The CDR3 DNA is TGTGCCAGCAGCGTCGGTTCAGGGGGGTATGTTACCAATGAGCAGTTCTTC. Translated, it gives CASSVGSGGYVTNEQFF.

The chain links TRBV19 to TRBJ1-2, with D tentatively TRBD1 (5 bases). The germline V gene has CDR1 LNHDA and CDR2 SQIVND (reference sequence). Trimming pared 0 bases from V and 4 bases from J, leaving 15 bases between. The CDR3 runs 16 residues. CDR3 sequence (DNA): TGTGCCAGTAGTATAGATTCGGGCAGGGTAGCCTATGGCTACACCTTC. This codes for CASSIDSGRVAYGYTF.

This clone was counted between two and nine times. V is TRBV6-1 and J is TRBJ2-1; 13 nucleotides match TRBD2. The ends lost 3 bases at V and 0 bases at J; junction bases unmatched: 8. This CDR3 is built from 19 residues. Germline CDR1 MNHNS, CDR2 SASEGT. The CDR3 nucleotides are TGTGCCAGCAGTGACCCACTACGACTAGCGGGAGGCTCCTACAATGAGCAGTTCTTC. Translation gives CASSDPLRLAGGSYNEQFF.

V and J are TRBV5-6 and TRBJ1-5; 7 bases align to TRBD1. The J segment lost 7 bases and the V segment lost 4 bases, leaving 2 bases of the junction unmatched. This CDR3 comprises 12 residues. Germline CDR1 reads SGHDT; CDR2 reads YYEEEE. The CDR3, as DNA: TGTGCCAGCAGCCCAGGGGGGCAGCCCCAGCATTTT. Its translation: CASSPGGQPQHF.

The chain employs TRBV19 and TRBJ1-2; D unresolved. Germline lookup yields CDR1 LNHDA and CDR2 SQIVND (reference sequence). The CDR3 has 13 residues. The V end lost 6 bases, the J end lost 0 bases, and 8 bases lay between the germline ends. The chain's CDR3 is CASRGAANYGYTF. CDR3 DNA: TGTGCCAGTAGGGGAGCAGCTAACTATGGCTACACCTTC.

The sample holds a few counts of this clone. This chain joins TRBV9 and TRBJ1-4, with 10 bases fitting TRBD1. V lost 4 bases and J lost 10; bases outside the gene matches: 4. The CDR3 is made up of 13 amino acids. Per the germline V gene, CDR1 is SGDLS and CDR2 is YYNGEE. This CDR3 reads CASSRTGGGKLFF. In DNA form, the CDR3 reads TGTGCCAGCAGCAGGACAGGGGGAGGAAAACTGTTTTTT.

The chain employs TRBV6-5 and TRBJ2-1, with TRBD2 matching over 13 bases. The V segment lost 4 bases and the J segment 16 bases; nucleotides outside the gene matches: 10. The germline V gene has CDR1 MNHEY and CDR2 SVGAGI. This CDR3 has 14 amino acids. The CDR3 DNA follows: TGTGCCAGCAGTTCCAGGACTAGCGGGAGATCCATCTTCTTC. Its protein product is CASSSRTSGRSIFF.

The rearrangement uses TRBV27 and TRBJ2-1, with D possibly TRBD2 on 6 matching bases. Per germline, CDR1 MNHEY and CDR2 SMNVEV (reference sequence). Trimming removed 6 bases at V and 8 bases at J, with 23 bases between. The CDR3 length is 16 residues. The CDR3 DNA follows: TGTGCCAGCAGACCATGGGGGGAGACGGGGAAGGATGAGCAGTTCTTC. Translation gives CASRPWGETGKDEQFF.

This clone was detected once. The genes are TRBV7-9 and TRBJ2-1; possibly TRBD2 for D (6 bases). V shed 4 bases and J shed 9 bases, with 13 bases lying between them. The CDR3 has 13 residues. The V gene's germline CDR1 is SEHNR and CDR2 FQNEAQ (reference sequence). CDR3 loop: CASSSRLEGEQFF. In DNA, the CDR3 is TGTGCCAGCAGCTCCCGACTAGAGGGTGAGCAGTTCTTC.

V and J are TRBV6-1 and TRBJ2-7; 13 bases line up with TRBD2. CDR1 is MNHNS and CDR2 is SASEGT in the germline V gene. V lost 7 bases and J lost 4; bases outside the gene matches: 4. The CDR3 is 14 residues long. The CDR3 loop reads CASNPLAGGYEQYF. In DNA form, the CDR3 reads TGTGCCAGCAACCCACTAGCGGGAGGGTACGAGCAGTACTTC.

The rearrangement links TRBV6-5 to TRBJ1-6, with D tentatively TRBD1 (5 bases). CDR1 and CDR2 from the germline V gene are MNHEY and SVGAGI. This CDR3 contains 13 residues. V was clipped by 6 bases and J by 9 bases, with 12 bases between them. Here the CDR3 DNA reads TGTGCCAGCAGACTTCAAGGGGTTTCACCCCTCCACTTT. This codes for CASRLQGVSPLHF.